This TCR beta chain was sequenced during a study of blood T cell repertoires in COVID-19. Here immunoSEQ multiplex PCR was the method, and the copy in TCRdb shows in-frame clones only, minus some. The sample contains approximately 70,000 clones, 87% of which appear only once. Followed longitudinally, the Seattle patients had been enrolled during active infection. CDR3 size: 15 residues. The sequence derives from a woman in her forties or fifties with COVID-19, enrolled during active disease. Sequencing was done on a sample of peripheral blood. The rearrangement uses TRBV21-1 and TRBJ2-2; no DNA check was done on the table's D call, TRBD2. TRBV21-1 represents a pseudogene. CDR3 amino acids: CASSTGTSPTGELFF. In DNA form, the CDR3 reads TGTGCCAGCAGCACCGGGACTAGCCCCACCGGGGAGCTGTTTTTT.